Below are 32 T cell receptor beta chains sequenced from a single sample in a study of immune evolution from preneoplasia to lung adenocarcinoma (dated by TCRdb to about 2021). Library preparation used the immunoSEQ multiplex PCR assay. TCRdb carries this immuneACCESS record with in-frame sequences only. Its versions omit some clonotypes, under half of them owing to an unresolved V gene in the studies checked, with the rest unexplained. Recorded for this sample are about 14,000 clones; roughly 86% of them occurred a single time. 2.5% to 3% of the sample belongs to the ten largest clones. The sample taken for sequencing was FFPE minimally invasive lung adenocarcinoma tissue. Sample cell subset or site, as interpreted from the label and publication: micro-invasive lung adenocarcinoma (MIA). These receptors were obtained from a person aged 55-80 years with lung adenocarcinoma.

The J gene is TRBJ2-7, the V gene TRBV28; 10 nucleotides line up with TRBD2. The trim removed 6 bases at V and 0 bases at J, leaving 5 bases unmatched. This CDR3 has 15 residues. CDR1 and CDR2 (germline): MDHEN, SYDVKM. The CDR3 protein is CASSLSGGGSYEQYF. The CDR3, as DNA: TGTGCCAGCAGCCTGAGCGGGGGGGGCTCCTACGAGCAGTACTTC.

Only one count was recorded for this clone. The chain joins TRBV2 to TRBJ2-2; 7 bases align to TRBD2. Germline V gives CDR1 SNHLY, CDR2 FYNNEI. V lost 2 bases, J lost 7 bases, and 7 bases stayed unmatched. The CDR3 is 15 amino acids. CDR3 sequence reads: CASSEQAGRVGELFF. CDR3 nucleotides: TGTGCCAGCAGTGAACAAGCGGGAAGGGTCGGGGAGCTGTTTTTT.

J is TRBJ2-1 and V is TRBV11-3; TRBD2 matches at 11 bases. The CDR3 totals 19 residues. With V trimmed by 4 bases and J by 2 bases, 13 bases remained unmatched. Germline loops: CDR1 SGHNT, CDR2 YENEEA. CDR3 in amino acids: CASSSTGLAVSVPYNEQFF. DNA of the CDR3: TGTGCCAGCAGCTCTACGGGACTAGCGGTTAGCGTACCCTACAATGAGCAGTTCTTC.

This chain joins TRBV7-2 and TRBJ2-6, with D uncertain. The CDR3 runs 15 residues. Trimming removed 2 bases at V and 0 bases at J, with 5 bases between. Germline-derived CDR1 and CDR2 are SGHTA and FQGNSA. The CDR3 DNA is TGTGCCAGCAGCTTATGGGGCTCTGGGGCCAACGTCCTGACTTTC. It yields the protein CASSLWGSGANVLTF.

Comments on this clone: One end of the junction does not line up with germline, which may come from a read error. This chain connects TRBV11-2 to TRBJ1-1; D perhaps matches TRBD1 (5 bases). Germline lookup yields CDR1 SGHAT and CDR2 FQNNGV. The CDR3 extends over 14 amino acids. The CDR3 nucleotides are TGTGCCAACAGCTTAGACCAGGGAGGCACTGAAGCTTTCTTT. Amino acids: CANSLDQGGTEAFF.

Only one count was recorded for this clone. This chain uses TRBV6-1 with TRBJ1-4; D is uncertain. This CDR3 has 13 residues. The germline V gene has CDR1 MNHNS and CDR2 SASEGT. The V and J ends lost 6 bases and 8 bases respectively, with 13 bases between them. CDR3 DNA sequence: TGTGCCAGCAGCCGGGTCGCCTTGGAAAAACTGTTTTTT. It is translated as CASSRVALEKLFF.

CDR3 sequence (DNA): TGTGCCAGCAGCTTTGGACAATCAGATACGCAGTATTTT. This encodes CASSFGQSDTQYF. V usage is TRBV7-3 and J usage is TRBJ2-3, with a tentative D call TRBD1 (5 bases). Trimming left V 3 bases short and J 4 bases short, with 8 bases between. CDR3 size: 13 residues. Germline CDR1 reads SGHTA; CDR2 reads FQGTGA.

CDR3 residues: CASSPRTSGISHEQYF. The DNA of the CDR3 is TGTGCCAGCTCACCGCGGACTAGCGGGATCAGTCACGAGCAGTACTTC. The chain joins TRBV18 to TRBJ2-7; TRBD2 aligns across 12 bases. The V and J ends lost 3 bases and 5 bases, in that order; junction bases with no gene match: 8. The germline CDR1 and CDR2 sequences are KGHSH and LQKENI. The CDR3 is 16 amino acids.

The CDR3 is CASSLYPSSDRADTQYF. In DNA form, the CDR3 reads TGCGCCAGCAGCCTATACCCTTCCTCAGACAGGGCAGATACGCAGTATTTT. This chain links TRBV4-1 with TRBJ2-3; 7 bases are shared with TRBD1. This CDR3 region has 17 residues. J lost 4 bases, V lost 4 bases, and 14 bases had no gene match. Germline CDR1 is MGHRA and CDR2 is YSYEKL.

The V and J genes are TRBV14 and TRBJ1-4, with D maybe TRBD1 (5 bases). Germline values: CDR1 SGHDN, CDR2 FVKESK. This CDR3 has 15 residues. V lost 0 bases and J 5 bases, leaving 10 bases between the germline ends. CDR3 sequence: CASSQDNRRNEKLFF. The CDR3, as DNA: TGTGCCAGCAGCCAAGATAACAGGAGGAATGAAAAACTGTTTTTT.

This clone was seen a handful of times. Other nucleotide sequences from this sample produce the same CDR3. The gene calls are TRBV4-1 and TRBJ2-7; D remains ambiguous. There are 12 residues in the CDR3. CDR1 and CDR2 (germline): MGHRA, YSYEKL. The germline V and J ends were trimmed by 3 bases and 6 bases, with 9 bases remaining between them. The CDR3 DNA sequence: TGCGCCAGCAGCCAGGATGGGGTCGAGCAGTACTTC. It translates to CASSQDGVEQYF.

V is TRBV5-4 and J is TRBJ2-3, with D maybe TRBD2 (6 bases). Germline CDR1 SGHNT, CDR2 YYREEE (reference sequence). This CDR3 has 13 amino acids. Trimming took 0 bases from V and 4 from J, leaving 6 bases between them. CDR3 sequence: CASSLGGADTQYF. CDR3 DNA sequence: TGTGCCAGCAGCTTGGGGGGGGCAGATACGCAGTATTTT.

This chain joins TRBV4-2 and TRBJ2-1; the match to TRBD2 covers 9 bases. Germline lookup yields CDR1 LGHNA and CDR2 YNFKEQ. V lost 3 bases and J lost 0; bases outside the gene matches: 3. There are 16 residues in the CDR3. CDR3 protein: CASSHYSGGSYNEQFF. The DNA for the CDR3 is TGTGCCAGCAGCCATTATAGCGGGGGCTCCTACAATGAGCAGTTCTTC.

This chain links TRBV29-1 with TRBJ2-1, with D tentatively TRBD1 (6 bases). Between the trimmed V and J ends, which lost 0 bases and 0 bases, there was a span of 12 bases. The CDR3 spans 16 residues. Germline CDR1 and CDR2: SQVTM and ANQGSEA. Written as DNA, the CDR3 is TGCAGCGTTGAAGATCCTGACAGGTCCTCCTACAATGAGCAGTTCTTC. Translating it yields CSVEDPDRSSYNEQFF.

The rearrangement joins TRBV7-8 to TRBJ2-3; possible D gene TRBD2, 6 bases. The V end lost 3 bases, the J end lost 3 bases, and 16 bases lay between the germline ends. CDR1 is SGHVS, CDR2 FQNEAQ, per germline. The CDR3 is made up of 16 amino acids. The CDR3 reads CASSFGTGGHTDTQYF. In DNA form, the CDR3 reads TGTGCCAGCAGCTTCGGGACCGGAGGGCATACAGATACGCAGTATTTT. Complete variable domain (other parts from reference TRBV7-8 and TRBJ2-3): GAGVSQSPRYKVAKRGQDVALRCDPISGHVSLFWYQQALGQGPEFLTYFQNEAQLDKSGLPSDRFFAERPEGSVSTLKIQRTQQEDSAVYLCASSFGTGGHTDTQYFGPGTRLTVL.

The chain employs TRBV30 and TRBJ2-7, with D perhaps given as TRBD1 or TRBD2 (5 bases each). Germline V lookup: CDR1 GTSNPN, CDR2 SVGIG (reference sequence). V was trimmed by 8 bases and J by 2 bases, leaving 19 bases between them. CDR3 length equals 14 residues. Written as DNA, the CDR3 is TGTGCCGGGACCTTTCGGGGATCCACCTACGAGCAGTACTTC. Residues: CAGTFRGSTYEQYF.

This chain links TRBV19 with TRBJ1-1; 7 bases line up with TRBD1. The germline gives CDR1 LNHDA, CDR2 SQIVND (reference sequence). V gave up 7 bases and J gave up 4 bases; unmatched junction bases: 15. The CDR3 has 16 residues. CDR3 sequence: CASTLNQGGFGTEAFF. CDR3 nucleotides: TGTGCCAGTACTCTAAATCAGGGGGGGTTCGGCACTGAAGCTTTCTTT.

The V call is TRBV5-4, the J call TRBJ2-1; no definite D call. Trimming stripped 1 base from V and 7 bases from J, with 12 bases between. Germline lookup yields CDR1 SGHNT and CDR2 YYREEE (reference sequence). The length of the CDR3 is 14 residues. Written as DNA, the CDR3 is TGTGCCAGCAGCTTGCGCAGTAGTGGTAATGAGCAGTTCTTC. Translating it yields CASSLRSSGNEQFF.

V and J are TRBV10-3 and TRBJ2-1; a weak D match, TRBD2 (5 bases). Between the trimmed V and J ends, which lost 4 bases and 7 bases, there was a span of 8 bases. Germline V CDR1 and CDR2: ENHRY, SYGVKD. The CDR3 is 12 residues long. CDR3 DNA sequence: TGTGCCATCAGTGGATCGGGGAATGAGCAGTTCTTC. This translates into CAISGSGNEQFF.

The gene calls are TRBV19 and TRBJ1-4, with 8 positions matching TRBD1. The CDR3 loop spans 16 amino acids. Germline CDR1 is LNHDA and CDR2 is SQIVND (reference sequence). The V segment lost 0 bases and the J segment 8 bases; nucleotides outside the gene matches: 8. CDR3 DNA: TGTGCCAGTAGTATAGATCACACAGGGGGACGGGAAAAACTGTTTTTT. Translation: CASSIDHTGGREKLFF.

This clone was recorded only once. The J gene is TRBJ2-7, the V gene TRBV6-1; D may be TRBD1 or TRBD2 (6 bases each). The CDR3 totals 14 residues. The ends were cut back, 8 bases at V and 7 bases at J, with 21 bases in the middle. CDR1 and CDR2 from the germline V gene are MNHNS and SASEGT. CDR3 sequence reads: CASGLGGLSLEQYF. Here the CDR3 DNA reads TGTGCCAGCGGCTTGGGGGGCTTGAGCTTGGAGCAGTACTTC.

In this sample, this clone turned up a few times. The chain couples TRBV29-1 to TRBJ1-2, with 9 bases matching TRBD1. V was pared by 3 bases and J by 7 bases, with 9 bases of the junction left unmatched. This CDR3 is 14 amino acids long. Per germline, CDR1 SQVTM and CDR2 ANQGSEA. This CDR3 reads CSVDKGTGRSGYTF. CDR3 sequence (DNA): TGCAGCGTTGATAAAGGGACAGGGAGGTCTGGCTACACCTTC.

The genes are TRBV28 and TRBJ2-1; 7 nucleotides match TRBD1. The V gene end was trimmed by 6 bases and the J gene end by 0 bases; junction bases not matched to a gene: 5. The CDR3 extends over 15 amino acids. Germline V CDR1 and CDR2: MDHEN, SYDVKM. The CDR3: CASSKGGSSYNEQFF. In DNA, the CDR3 is TGTGCCAGCAGCAAAGGGGGCAGCTCCTACAATGAGCAGTTCTTC.

The chain joins TRBV19 to TRBJ1-6; D unclear. Deletions cut 3 bases from V and 7 bases from J, with 10 bases between. The germline V gene has CDR1 LNHDA and CDR2 SQIVND (reference sequence). This CDR3 region has 14 residues. In nucleotides, the CDR3 is TGTGCCAGTAGTATGAAGGGAACGAATTCACCCCTCCACTTT. Translated: CASSMKGTNSPLHF.

The V and J genes are TRBV30 and TRBJ1-1; D is unresolved. V was shortened by 0 bases and J by 10 bases, with 6 bases between the two germline ends. Germline V gene lookup returns CDR1 GTSNPN and CDR2 SVGIG (reference sequence). The CDR3 extends over 10 amino acids. The CDR3 here is CAWSVQVAFF. The CDR3 nucleotides are TGTGCCTGGAGTGTACAAGTAGCTTTCTTT.

In DNA form, the CDR3 reads TGTGCCAGTAGTATAGTCGGAGGGTCCTACGAGCAGTACTTC. This sequence encodes CASSIVGGSYEQYF. The chain carries TRBV19 and TRBJ2-7; TRBD2 might be the D (6 bases). Looked up from germline, CDR1 is LNHDA and CDR2 is SQIVND (reference sequence). V was cut by 1 base and J by 1 base, with 8 bases left in between. The CDR3 totals 14 residues.

The chain employs TRBV2 and TRBJ2-2; 9 positions match TRBD1. Germline V CDR1 and CDR2: SNHLY, FYNNEI. Germline trimming cut 5 bases from V and 6 bases from J; bases unmatched to any gene: 13. The CDR3 consists of 17 residues. CDR3 amino acids: CASSQRTINRGPGELFF. The CDR3 bases are TGTGCCAGCAGTCAACGTACCATCAACAGGGGGCCCGGGGAGCTGTTTTTT.

The chain combines TRBV10-2 with TRBJ2-3; D is ambiguous. The germline V gene has CDR1 WSHSY and CDR2 SAAADI. The CDR3 has 12 residues. V was shortened by 0 bases and J by 6 bases, with 4 bases between the two germline ends. The CDR3 sequence is CASSESIDTQYF. CDR3 DNA sequence: TGCGCCAGCAGTGAGTCTATTGATACGCAGTATTTT.

This rearrangement joins TRBV10-3 to TRBJ1-1; the D gene is possibly TRBD1 (6 bases). V lost 4 bases and J 2 bases, leaving 8 bases between the germline ends. This CDR3 has 13 residues. Looked up from germline, CDR1 is ENHRY and CDR2 is SYGVKD. DNA for the CDR3: TGTGCCATCAGTGTAGGGACAAACACTGAAGCTTTCTTT. This translates into CAISVGTNTEAFF.

The sample holds one count of this clone. CDR3 in amino acids: CASSTAGQGRSYEQYF. The CDR3 bases are TGTGCCAGCAGTACGGCAGGACAGGGGAGGTCCTACGAGCAGTACTTC. The rearrangement links TRBV6-6 to TRBJ2-7; 9 bases are a match to TRBD1. This CDR3 spans 16 amino acids. V trimming: 5 bases; J trimming: 1 base; junction bases outside the gene matches: 9. Germline CDR1 and CDR2: MNHNY and SVGAGI (reference sequence).

J is TRBJ2-6 and V is TRBV2, with D possibly matching TRBD1 (6 bases). The V gene lost 9 bases and the J gene lost 0 bases, with 12 bases spanning the gap. CDR1 SNHLY and CDR2 FYNNEI come from the germline V gene. There are 15 residues in the CDR3. DNA of the CDR3: TGTGCCAGGGACAGTTCCAGCTCTGGGGCCAACGTCCTGACTTTC. Its translation is CARDSSSSGANVLTF.

The chain couples TRBV29-1 to TRBJ2-2; TRBD1 agrees at 7 bases. With 6 bases clipped from V and 6 bases from J, the junction kept 4 bases outside the gene matches. Germline V gene sequence: CDR1 SQVTM, CDR2 ANQGSEA. The CDR3 length is 12 residues. The CDR3 nucleotides read TGCAGCGTCCGACAGGGCCCCGGGGAGCTGTTTTTT. The encoded protein is CSVRQGPGELFF.